The clone carrying this TCR beta chain was recorded many times. Its cognate antigen is unknown. This sample was taken from a study of early T cells in non-severe SARS-CoV-2 infection. V shed 4 bases and J shed 0 bases, with 7 bases lying between them. The CDR3 has 14 residues. Germline V gives CDR1 LNHDA, CDR2 SQIVND (reference sequence). TCRdb used MiXCR to reprocess the 5' RACE reads, holding one entry per CDR3 protein. The table has about 48,000 distinct CDR3 sequences, roughly 5.9% seen once. Broader study findings: Matching with VDJdb favored anti-spike CD8 responses (missing private and CD4 specificities).

This TCR came from an adult who was a healthcare worker with PCR-confirmed SARS-CoV-2 infection or an uninfected control (not recorded which). The chain uses TRBV19 and TRBJ2-1; D is unclear. The specimen sequenced was whole blood. The CDR3 coding sequence is TGTGCCAGTAGTAGTCAGAGCTCCTACAATGAGCAGTTCTTC. Encoded protein: CASSSQSSYNEQFF. The full variable domain, rest sourced from reference TRBV19 and TRBJ2-1, is DGGITQSPKYLFRKEGQNVTLSCEQNLNHDAMYWYRQDPGQGLRLIYYSQIVNDFQKGDIAEGYSVSREKKESFPLTVTSAQKNPTAFYLCASSSQSSYNEQFFGPGTRLTVL.